This passage covers 4 T cell receptor beta chains from one sample sequenced in a study of regulatory T cells in long-lasting Graves disease. For TCR beta, libraries came from iRepertoire HTBI primers and Arm-PCR of CDR3 regions. TCRdb used MiXCR to reprocess the multiplex PCR reads, holding one entry per CDR3 protein. This sample carries about 620,000 distinct CDR3 sequences, about 15% of them seen once, and the ten largest clones take around 18%. Sample time point: newly diagnosed GD, antithyroid drugs for less than 3 months. The TCR library used RNA extracted from PBMCs. These same data were also listed under a study on T cells in Graves' hyperthyroidism and ophthalmopathy.

The input for sequencing was peripheral blood mononuclear cells (PBMCs), taken at new diagnosis, from a patient treated with antithyroid drugs. Receptors originate from a woman aged 25 to 39 with Graves disease.

This clonotype has a handful of counts. This rearrangement joins TRBV30 to TRBJ1-5; 8 bases fit TRBD1. V lost 3 bases to trimming and J lost 7 bases; unmatched junction nucleotides: 8. The CDR3 length is 14 residues. CDR1 is GTSNPN and CDR2 is SVGIG in the germline V gene (reference sequence). The CDR3: CAWSGGQGGQPQHF. In DNA, the CDR3 is TGTGCCTGGAGCGGAGGACAGGGTGGCCAGCCCCAGCATTTT. The whole variable domain, remainder taken from reference TRBV30 and TRBJ1-5, is SQTIHQWPATLVQPVGSPLSLECTVEGTSNPNLYWYRQAAGRGLQLLFYSVGIGQISSEVPQNLSASRPQDRQFILSSKKLLLSDSGFYLCAWSGGQGGQPQHFGDGTRLSIL.

This sequence joins TRBV20-1 and TRBJ1-5; TRBD1 matches at 7 bases. The CDR3 spans 13 residues. The ends lost 6 bases at V and 4 bases at J; junction bases unmatched: 6. Germline lookup yields CDR1 DFQATT and CDR2 SNEGSKA (reference sequence). Here the CDR3 reads CSARDSGNQPQHF. In DNA, the CDR3 is TGCAGTGCCCGGGACAGCGGGAATCAGCCCCAGCATTTT.

This clonotype was observed at least ten times. The CDR3 here is CASSFPGQGGYGYTF. CDR3 DNA sequence: TGTGCCAGCAGCTTCCCGGGACAGGGGGGCTATGGCTACACCTTC. The chain joins TRBV7-2 to TRBJ1-2; the match to TRBD1 covers 11 bases. In germline, CDR1 is SGHTA, CDR2 FQGNSA. V lost 3 bases and J lost 4; bases outside the gene matches: 4. The CDR3 runs 15 residues. The full variable domain, its missing parts supplied by reference TRBV7-2 and TRBJ1-2, is GAGVSQSPSNKVTEKGKDVELRCDPISGHTALYWYRQSLGQGLEFLIYFQGNSAPDKSGLPSDRFSAERTGGSVSTLTIQRTQQEDSAVYLCASSFPGQGGYGYTFGSGTRLTVV.

The V call is TRBV19, the J call TRBJ1-4; D might be TRBD1 (5 bases). The V and J ends lost 9 bases and 3 bases respectively, with 17 bases between them. This CDR3 contains 15 residues. Germline CDR1 is LNHDA and CDR2 is SQIVND (reference sequence). CDR3 amino acids: CASEMGEVSNEKLFF. The CDR3 DNA sequence: TGTGCCAGCGAGATGGGGGAAGTTTCTAATGAAAAACTGTTTTTT.